The sequence of this TCR beta chain was determined in a study of T cell responses to AZD1222 COVID-19 vaccine. Repertoires were generated with immunoSEQ multiplex PCR, while TCRdb's copy carries only in-frame clones and drops some. The profile shows 150,000 or so clones, roughly nine tenths of them singletons. The CDR3 loop spans 14 amino acids. The ends were cut back, 7 bases at V and 1 base at J, with 13 bases in the middle. CDR1 is MNHEY and CDR2 is SVGAGI in the germline V gene. The sequences come from peripheral blood, collected 28 days after the second AZD1222 dose. The clonotype originates from an adult who received the AZD1222 COVID-19 vaccine. The V call is TRBV6-5, the J call TRBJ1-1; D unresolved. CDR3 bases: TGTGCCAGCAAAGCGGCGCGTGAGAACACTGAAGCTTTCTTT. It translates to CASKAARENTEAFF.